A single sample is the source of the 22 T cell receptor beta chains below, sequenced in a study of early T cells in non-severe SARS-CoV-2 infection. TCRdb reprocessed the 5' RACE reads via MiXCR and lists one record per CDR3 protein. The sample consists of tens of thousands of distinct CDR3 sequences, roughly 9.7% of them appearing once. Input material: whole blood. The receptor set was obtained from an adult who was a healthcare worker with PCR-confirmed SARS-CoV-2 infection or an uninfected control (not recorded which).

This clonotype was observed a few times. V gene TRBV24-1 combines with J gene TRBJ1-2; D gene uncertain. CDR3 length: 13 residues. The germline CDR1 and CDR2 sequences are KGHDR and SFDVKD. V was trimmed by 4 bases and J by 1 base, leaving 6 bases between them. The CDR3 sequence: CATSEYSNYGYTF. DNA of the CDR3: TGTGCCACCAGTGAATACAGTAACTATGGCTACACCTTC.

V gene TRBV5-1 combines with J gene TRBJ2-1; a possible D gene is TRBD2 (5 bases). The CDR3 length is 16 residues. Trimming removed 0 bases at V and 1 base at J, with 11 bases between. Germline loops: CDR1 SGHRS, CDR2 YFSETQ. CDR3 DNA: TGCGCCAGCAGCTTGGCGGCGGGCCGATCCTACAATGAGCAGTTCTTC. Encoded protein: CASSLAAGRSYNEQFF.

This clonotype came up many times. V and J are TRBV2 and TRBJ2-4; D gene unclear. V was shortened by 8 bases and J by 8 bases, with 16 bases between the two germline ends. Germline CDR1 SNHLY, CDR2 FYNNEI. The CDR3 length is 13 residues. The CDR3 protein is CASLSTRRDIQYF. The CDR3 bases are TGTGCCAGCTTAAGCACGAGACGAGACATTCAGTACTTC. Combining the CDR3 with reference TRBV2 and TRBJ2-4 gives the whole variable domain EPEVTQTPSHQVTQMGQEVILRCVPISNHLYFYWYRQILGQKVEFLVSFYNNEISEKSEIFDDQFSVERPDGSNFTLKIRSTKLEDSAMYFCASLSTRRDIQYFGAGTRLSVL.

J is TRBJ2-1 and V is TRBV20-1; 12 bases match TRBD2. The junction had 1 base not matched to a gene; V was cut back by 3 bases and J by 4 bases. The CDR3 consists of 14 residues. CDR1 is DFQATT and CDR2 is SNEGSKA in the germline V gene (reference sequence). The CDR3 DNA reads as TGCAGTGCTAGGACTAGCGGGAGATACAATGAGCAGTTCTTC. Its translation: CSARTSGRYNEQFF.

This clonotype was seen many times. The chain has TRBV3-1 and TRBJ1-1; a possible D gene is TRBD1 (5 bases). Trimming left V 5 bases short and J 1 base short, with 5 bases between. This CDR3 has 12 amino acids. Germline V gives CDR1 LGHDT, CDR2 YNNKEL (reference sequence). CDR3 in DNA: TGTGCCAGCAGCGGACAGAACACTGAAGCTTTCTTT. Translating gives CASSGQNTEAFF.

The chain has TRBV6-2 or TRBV6-3 and TRBJ2-1; 9 positions match TRBD2. V shed 5 bases, J shed 5 bases, and the junction held 7 bases outside the gene matches. The CDR3 sequence is 15 residues long. Germline V gene sequence: CDR1 MNHEY, CDR2 SVGEGT. The CDR3: CASSPGLAQNNEQFF. In nucleotides, the CDR3 is TGTGCCAGCAGTCCCGGACTAGCGCAAAACAATGAGCAGTTCTTC.

The chain uses TRBV7-9 and TRBJ1-1; 7 bases agree with TRBD1. CDR1 and CDR2 (germline): SEHNR, FQNEAQ (reference sequence). V was clipped by 1 base and J by 1 base; unmatched bases: 3. The CDR3 extends over 15 amino acids. The CDR3 sequence: CASSLVGGGNTEAFF. CDR3 coding DNA: TGTGCCAGCAGCTTAGTAGGGGGCGGGAACACTGAAGCTTTCTTT.

The genes are TRBV5-4 and TRBJ2-5, with 8 bases lining up with TRBD2. The germline gives CDR1 SGHNT, CDR2 YYREEE (reference sequence). CDR3 size: 13 residues. V lost 4 bases to trimming and J lost 4 bases; unmatched junction nucleotides: 3. CDR3 DNA sequence: TGTGCCAGCAGCCCGGGGGGGGCAGAGACCCAGTACTTC. It is translated as CASSPGGAETQYF.

For this clonotype: A read error is possible here, since a much larger clone lies one base away. The CDR3: CSGQVGQGNNEQYF. Written as DNA, the CDR3 is TGCAGCGGACAAGTCGGACAGGGGAATAACGAGCAGTACTTC. The rearrangement links TRBV29-1 to TRBJ2-7, with 9 bases that match TRBD1. Germline assignment: CDR1 SQVTM and CDR2 ANQGSEA. J lost 5 bases, V lost 7 bases, and 12 bases had no gene match. The CDR3 loop spans 14 amino acids.

J is TRBJ1-1 and V is TRBV7-3, with a tentative D call TRBD1 (5 bases). In germline, CDR1 is SGHTA, CDR2 FQGTGA. CDR3 length: 13 residues. V gave up 2 bases and J gave up 5 bases, with 9 bases separating them. Here the CDR3 reads CASSLEGRTEAFF. The DNA of the CDR3 is TGTGCCAGCAGCTTAGAGGGGAGGACTGAAGCTTTCTTT.

This clonotype was found a few times. The CDR3 sequence is CASSPDYPSSYNEQFF. The DNA for the CDR3 is TGTGCCAGCTCACCGGATTACCCCAGCTCCTACAATGAGCAGTTCTTC. The chain joins TRBV18 to TRBJ2-1; D ambiguous. The V end lost 3 bases, the J end lost 0 bases, and 12 bases lay between the germline ends. Germline CDR1 KGHSH, CDR2 LQKENI. There are 16 residues in the CDR3. The full variable domain, rest sourced from reference TRBV18 and TRBJ2-1, is NAGVMQNPRHLVRRRGQEARLRCSPMKGHSHVYWYRQLPEEGLKFMVYLQKENIIDESGMPKERFSAEFPKEGPSILRIQQVVRGDSAAYFCASSPDYPSSYNEQFFGPGTRLTVL.

In its sample, this clonotype was seen many times. The chain has TRBV20-1 and TRBJ2-7; 7 nucleotides match TRBD2. This CDR3 has 14 residues. CDR1 and CDR2 (germline): DFQATT, SNEGSKA (reference sequence). The CDR3 loop reads CITAPAGKLYEQYF. The DNA of the CDR3 is TGCATTACCGCGCCAGCGGGGAAACTCTACGAGCAGTACTTC.

This clonotype was picked up many times. V gene TRBV20-1 combines with J gene TRBJ2-4, with 7 bases that match TRBD1. The CDR3 length is 14 residues. Germline assignment: CDR1 DFQATT and CDR2 SNEGSKA (reference sequence). V shed 4 bases and J 1 base; nucleotides not matched to a gene: 4. DNA of the CDR3: TGCAGTGCTACCGACAGGGTTGCCAAAAACATTCAGTACTTC. This gives the protein CSATDRVAKNIQYF.

This clonotype was recorded at least ten times. The J gene is TRBJ2-7, the V gene TRBV6-1; D tentatively fits TRBD1 or TRBD2 (5 bases each). V was cut by 10 bases and J by 7 bases, with 20 bases left in between. Germline lookup yields CDR1 MNHNS and CDR2 SASEGT. The CDR3 has 13 amino acids. CDR3 protein: CATDGGVAREQYF. Here the CDR3 DNA reads TGTGCCACCGATGGGGGAGTAGCTCGGGAGCAGTACTTC.

This clonotype showed up many times. The chain has TRBV5-5 and TRBJ2-7; 7 bases fit TRBD1. Germline CDR1 SGHKS, CDR2 YYEKEE (reference sequence). CDR3 length: 16 amino acids. The V gene end was trimmed by 0 bases and the J gene end by 0 bases; junction bases not matched to a gene: 6. CDR3 nucleotide sequence: TGTGCCAGCAGCTTGGTCGGGACAGACTACTCCTACGAGCAGTACTTC. Its protein product is CASSLVGTDYSYEQYF. Based on the CDR3 plus reference TRBV5-5 and TRBJ2-7, the full variable domain is DAGVTQSPTHLIKTRGQQVTLRCSPISGHKSVSWYQQVLGQGPQFIFQYYEKEERGRGNFPDRFSARQFPNYSSELNVNALLLGDSALYLCASSLVGTDYSYEQYFGPGTRLTVT.

Only a few counts were recorded for this clonotype. V gene TRBV29-1 combines with J gene TRBJ2-2; no clear D gene. CDR1 is SQVTM and CDR2 is ANQGSEA in the germline V gene. CDR3 length: 12 amino acids. Trimming cost V 7 bases and J 6 bases, with 12 bases left between them. The CDR3 sequence: CSALPRPGELFF. Written as DNA, the CDR3 is TGCAGCGCCCTGCCGCGCCCCGGGGAGCTGTTTTTT.

This clonotype was recorded at least ten times. The chain is built from TRBV5-8 and TRBJ2-1; 7 bases fit TRBD2. J gave up 3 bases and V 0 bases, and 3 bases lay outside the gene matches. This CDR3 is built from 15 residues. The germline V gene has CDR1 SGHTS and CDR2 YDEGEE. CDR3 bases: TGTGCCAGCAGCTTGGGGTTAGCGGGCTACAATGAGCAGTTCTTC. Translated, it gives CASSLGLAGYNEQFF.

This clonotype showed up just a few times. The V and J genes are TRBV5-5 and TRBJ1-2; D gene uncertain. The ends were cut back, 4 bases at V and 1 base at J, with 8 bases in the middle. The CDR3 totals 13 residues. Germline loops: CDR1 SGHKS, CDR2 YYEKEE (reference sequence). The CDR3 protein is CASSALGNYGYTF. CDR3 DNA sequence: TGTGCCAGCAGCGCACTGGGTAACTATGGCTACACCTTC.

This clonotype came up many times. The V and J genes are TRBV7-2 and TRBJ2-7; the D gene is possibly TRBD2 (8 bases). The CDR3 is 15 residues long. Germline CDR1 reads SGHTA; CDR2 reads FQGNSA. Trimming removed 3 bases from V and 6 bases from J, with 18 bases in between. CDR3: CASSFNTGGGSEQYF. DNA of the CDR3: TGTGCCAGCAGCTTCAATACGGGAGGGGGCTCCGAGCAGTACTTC.

This clonotype was found a few times. The chain recombines TRBV24-1 with TRBJ2-1; 7 bases fit TRBD2. V dropped 3 bases and J dropped 0; count of bases not matched to a gene: 4. The germline V gene has CDR1 KGHDR and CDR2 SFDVKD. CDR3 length: 16 amino acids. The CDR3 sequence: CATSDLAASSYNEQFF. CDR3 coding DNA: TGTGCCACCAGTGATCTAGCGGCTAGCTCCTACAATGAGCAGTTCTTC.

The chain joins TRBV12-3 or TRBV12-4 to TRBJ2-2; no reliable D call. Between the trimmed V and J ends, which lost 7 bases and 0 bases, there was a span of 12 bases. The CDR3 is 15 residues long. This CDR3 is CASNLRRTNTGELFF. The DNA of the CDR3 is TGTGCCAGCAACCTTAGACGTACGAACACCGGGGAGCTGTTTTTT.

This clonotype has a handful of counts. The CDR3 coding sequence is TGTGCTAGTGCCTCACGCCGGGACAGGGCGATCTATGGCTACACCTTC. Protein sequence: CASASRRDRAIYGYTF. The gene calls are TRBV12-5 and TRBJ1-2; 9 positions match TRBD1. The CDR3 is 16 residues long. Per the germline V gene, CDR1 is LGHNT and CDR2 is FRNRAP. V trimming: 7 bases; J trimming: 4 bases; junction bases outside the gene matches: 13.